This entry is about one T cell receptor (beta chain). Antigen specificity is unknown. Samples underwent the assay at deep level. The repertoire was sequenced with immunoSEQ multiplex PCR; TCRdb's copy has only in-frame clones and lacks some. The sample consists of millions of clones, 85% to 95% of them appearing once. This entry belongs to a study of shared clonotypes between healthy human individuals. The study's findings and limits: Some clonotypes were shared by all four sorted-subset donors, while others were not shared. The non-shared ones had lower generation probabilities than the shared ones.

Healthy HIV-negative adults without recent acute infections or vaccinations served as donors. The split of CD4+ cells yielded CD45RA+ naive and CD45RA-negative memory subsets. The V and J ends lost 1 base and 2 bases, in that order; junction bases with no gene match: 4. CDR3 length: 16 residues. The germline V gene has CDR1 SGDLS and CDR2 YYNGEE. The chain joins TRBV9 to TRBJ2-3, with 10 nucleotides matching TRBD2. The specimen was naive CD4+ T cells sorted from blood. The subset was: CD45RA+ positively selected. The sequence derives from a man younger than 35 in good health. The CDR3 region has the DNA TGTGCCAGCAGCGTACGGACTAGCGGATTCACAGATACGCAGTATTTT. Protein sequence: CASSVRTSGFTDTQYF.